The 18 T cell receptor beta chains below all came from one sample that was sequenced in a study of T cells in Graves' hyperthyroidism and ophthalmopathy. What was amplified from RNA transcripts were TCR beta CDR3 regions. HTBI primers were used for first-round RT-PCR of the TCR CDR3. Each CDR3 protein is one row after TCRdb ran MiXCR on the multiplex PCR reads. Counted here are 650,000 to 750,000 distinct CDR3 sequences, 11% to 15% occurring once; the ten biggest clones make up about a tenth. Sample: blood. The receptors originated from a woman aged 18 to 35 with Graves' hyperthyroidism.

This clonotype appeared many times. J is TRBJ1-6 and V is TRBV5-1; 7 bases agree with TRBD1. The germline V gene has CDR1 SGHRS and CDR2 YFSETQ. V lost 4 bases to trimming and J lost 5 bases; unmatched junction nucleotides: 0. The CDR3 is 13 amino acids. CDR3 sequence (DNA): TGCGCCAGCAGCGACAGGGATAATTCACCCCTCCACTTT. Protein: CASSDRDNSPLHF.

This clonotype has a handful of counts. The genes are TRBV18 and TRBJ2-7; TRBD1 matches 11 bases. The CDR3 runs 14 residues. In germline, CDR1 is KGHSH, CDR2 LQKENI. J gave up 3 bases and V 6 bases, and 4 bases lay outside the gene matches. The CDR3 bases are TGTGCCAGCTCCAGGGACAGGGGGGACTACGAGCAGTACTTC. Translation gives CASSRDRGDYEQYF.

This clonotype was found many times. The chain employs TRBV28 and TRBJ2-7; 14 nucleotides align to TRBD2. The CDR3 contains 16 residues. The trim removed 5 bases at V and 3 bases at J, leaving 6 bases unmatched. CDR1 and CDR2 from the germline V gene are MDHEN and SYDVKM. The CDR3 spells CASSPWTSGRIYEQYF. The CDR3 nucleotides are TGTGCCAGCAGTCCTTGGACTAGCGGGAGGATCTACGAGCAGTACTTC.

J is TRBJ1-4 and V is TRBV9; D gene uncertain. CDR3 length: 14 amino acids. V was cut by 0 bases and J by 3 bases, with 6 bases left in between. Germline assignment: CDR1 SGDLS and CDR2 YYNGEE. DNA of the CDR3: TGTGCCAGCAGCGTAGGAGGGCCTAATGAAAAACTGTTTTTT. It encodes CASSVGGPNEKLFF.

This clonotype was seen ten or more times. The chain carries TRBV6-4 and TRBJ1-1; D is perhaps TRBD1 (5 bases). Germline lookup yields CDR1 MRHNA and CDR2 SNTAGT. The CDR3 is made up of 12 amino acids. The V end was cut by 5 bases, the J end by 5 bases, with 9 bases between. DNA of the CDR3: TGTGCCAGCAGTCTCAGGGAGACTGAAGCTTTCTTT. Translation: CASSLRETEAFF.

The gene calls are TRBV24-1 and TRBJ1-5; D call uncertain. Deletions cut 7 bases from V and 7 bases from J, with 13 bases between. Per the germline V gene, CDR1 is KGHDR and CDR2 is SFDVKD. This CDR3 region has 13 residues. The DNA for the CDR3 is TGTGCCACCAGCACCCCGCGGCGGCAGCCCCAGCATTTT. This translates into CATSTPRRQPQHF.

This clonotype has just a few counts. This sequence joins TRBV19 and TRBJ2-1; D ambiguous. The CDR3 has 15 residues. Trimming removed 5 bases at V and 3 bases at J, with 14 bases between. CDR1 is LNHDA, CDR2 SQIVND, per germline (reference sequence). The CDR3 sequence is CASSLTLSDYNEQFF. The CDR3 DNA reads TGTGCCAGTAGTCTTACCCTAAGCGACTACAATGAGCAGTTCTTC.

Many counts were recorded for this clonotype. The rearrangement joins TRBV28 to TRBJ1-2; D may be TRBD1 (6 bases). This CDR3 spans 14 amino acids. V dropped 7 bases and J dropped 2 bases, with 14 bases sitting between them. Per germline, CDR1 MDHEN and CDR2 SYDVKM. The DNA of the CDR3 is TGTGCCAGCACCCCCACAGGGACAAACTATGGCTACACCTTC. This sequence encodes CASTPTGTNYGYTF.

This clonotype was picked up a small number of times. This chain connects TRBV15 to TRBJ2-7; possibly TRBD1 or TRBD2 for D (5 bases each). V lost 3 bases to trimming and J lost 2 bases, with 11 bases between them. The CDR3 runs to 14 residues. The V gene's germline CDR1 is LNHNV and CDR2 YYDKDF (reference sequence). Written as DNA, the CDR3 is TGTGCCACCAGCAGCCCTTGGGGGACCTACGAGCAGTACTTC. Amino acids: CATSSPWGTYEQYF.

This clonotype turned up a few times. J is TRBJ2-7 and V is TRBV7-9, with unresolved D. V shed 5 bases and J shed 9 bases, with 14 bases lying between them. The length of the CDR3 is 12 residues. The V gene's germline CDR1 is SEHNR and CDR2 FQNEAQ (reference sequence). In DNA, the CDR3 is TGTGCCAGCAGCCCGGACCTTCCGGGGCAGTACTTC. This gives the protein CASSPDLPGQYF.

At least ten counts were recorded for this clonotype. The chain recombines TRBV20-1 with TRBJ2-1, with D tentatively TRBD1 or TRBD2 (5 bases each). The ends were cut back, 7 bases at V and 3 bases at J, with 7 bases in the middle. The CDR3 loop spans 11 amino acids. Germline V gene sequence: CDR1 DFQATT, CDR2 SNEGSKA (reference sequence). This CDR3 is CSGGNYNEQFF. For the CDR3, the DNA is TGCAGTGGGGGGAACTACAATGAGCAGTTCTTC.

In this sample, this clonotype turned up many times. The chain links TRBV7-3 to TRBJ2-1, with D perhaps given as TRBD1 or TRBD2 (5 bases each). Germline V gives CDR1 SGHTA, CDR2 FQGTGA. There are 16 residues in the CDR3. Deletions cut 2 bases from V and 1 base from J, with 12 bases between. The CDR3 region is CASSLLGTASYNEQFF. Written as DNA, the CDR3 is TGTGCCAGCAGCTTATTGGGGACGGCGTCCTACAATGAGCAGTTCTTC.

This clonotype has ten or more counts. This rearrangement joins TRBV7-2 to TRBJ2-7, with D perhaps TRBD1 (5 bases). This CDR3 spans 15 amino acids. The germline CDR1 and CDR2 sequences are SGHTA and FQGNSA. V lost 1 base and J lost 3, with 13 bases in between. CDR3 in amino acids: CASSLVAGNNYEQYF. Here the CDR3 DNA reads TGTGCCAGCAGCTTAGTAGCAGGGAACAACTACGAGCAGTACTTC.

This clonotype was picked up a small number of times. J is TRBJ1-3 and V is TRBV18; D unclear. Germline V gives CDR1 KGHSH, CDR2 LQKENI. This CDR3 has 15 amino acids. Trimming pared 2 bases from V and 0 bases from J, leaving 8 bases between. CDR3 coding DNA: TGTGCCAGCTCACCAATCACTGGCTCTGGAAACACCATATATTTT. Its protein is CASSPITGSGNTIYF.

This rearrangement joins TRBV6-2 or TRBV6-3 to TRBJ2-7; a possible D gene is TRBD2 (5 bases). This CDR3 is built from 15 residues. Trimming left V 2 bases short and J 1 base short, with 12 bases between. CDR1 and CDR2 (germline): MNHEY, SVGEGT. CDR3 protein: CASSYRVAWSYEQYF. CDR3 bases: TGTGCCAGCAGTTACCGGGTAGCGTGGTCCTACGAGCAGTACTTC.

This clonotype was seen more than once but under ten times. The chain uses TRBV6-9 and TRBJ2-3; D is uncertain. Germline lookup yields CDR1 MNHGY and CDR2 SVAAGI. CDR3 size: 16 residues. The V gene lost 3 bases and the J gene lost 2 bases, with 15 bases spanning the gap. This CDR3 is CASSYKTTTDTDTQYF. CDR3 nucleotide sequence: TGTGCCAGCAGTTACAAAACAACGACCGACACAGATACGCAGTATTTT.

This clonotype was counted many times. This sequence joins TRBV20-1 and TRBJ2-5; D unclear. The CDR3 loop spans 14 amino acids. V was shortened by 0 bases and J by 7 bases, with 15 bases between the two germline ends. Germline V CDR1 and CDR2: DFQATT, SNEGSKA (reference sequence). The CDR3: CSARDTRQQMTQYF. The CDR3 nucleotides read TGCAGTGCTAGAGATACCCGGCAGCAGATGACCCAGTACTTC.

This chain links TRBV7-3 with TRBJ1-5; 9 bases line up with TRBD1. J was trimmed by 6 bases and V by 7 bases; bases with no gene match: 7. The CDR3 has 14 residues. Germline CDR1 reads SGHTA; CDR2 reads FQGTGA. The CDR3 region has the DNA TGTGCCAGCATCCCCGGGACAGGGTTTCAGCCCCAGCATTTT. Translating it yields CASIPGTGFQPQHF.